This T cell receptor beta chain is drawn from a study of response to subunit inactivated influenza vaccine. Broader study findings: With each seasonal influenza vaccination, the authors suggested, few new T cells are recruited.

Concerning this clonotype itself: The antigen remains unidentified.

The CDR3 is 13 amino acids. Deletions cut 7 bases from V and 4 bases from J, with 13 bases between. Germline assignment: CDR1 SGHRS and CDR2 YFSETQ. Using its own MiXCR run on the RT-PCR reads, TCRdb lists one record per CDR3 protein. Of 600,000 to 850,000 distinct CDR3 sequences in the sample, 14% were seen once. The rearrangement uses TRBV5-1 and TRBJ2-3, with D perhaps matching TRBD1 or TRBD2 (5 bases each). Sample: PBMCs from blood, taken 14 to 15 days before vaccination. This clonotype originated in a man in his forties or fifties who received an inactivated influenza vaccine. CDR3 in amino acids: CASGTYGADTQYF. CDR3 nucleotides: TGCGCCAGCGGGACCTACGGGGCAGATACGCAGTATTTT.